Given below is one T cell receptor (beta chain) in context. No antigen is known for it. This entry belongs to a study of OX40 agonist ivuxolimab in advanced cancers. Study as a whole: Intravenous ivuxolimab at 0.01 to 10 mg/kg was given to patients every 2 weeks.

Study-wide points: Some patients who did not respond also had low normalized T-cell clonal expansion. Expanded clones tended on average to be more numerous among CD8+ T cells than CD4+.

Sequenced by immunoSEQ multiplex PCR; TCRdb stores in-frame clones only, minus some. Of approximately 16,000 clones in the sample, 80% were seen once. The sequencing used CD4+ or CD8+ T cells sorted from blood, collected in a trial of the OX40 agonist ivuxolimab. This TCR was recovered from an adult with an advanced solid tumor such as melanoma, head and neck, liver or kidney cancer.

This chain's CDR3 is CASSSLTGGFYNEQFF. The DNA for the CDR3 is TGTGCCAGCAGCTCACTAACGGGGGGCTTCTACAATGAGCAGTTCTTC. The genes are TRBV7-2 and TRBJ2-1; perhaps TRBD2 as D (7 bases). The CDR3 is 16 amino acids. Deletions cut 4 bases from V and 3 bases from J, with 16 bases between. Germline V lookup: CDR1 SGHTA, CDR2 FQGNSA.